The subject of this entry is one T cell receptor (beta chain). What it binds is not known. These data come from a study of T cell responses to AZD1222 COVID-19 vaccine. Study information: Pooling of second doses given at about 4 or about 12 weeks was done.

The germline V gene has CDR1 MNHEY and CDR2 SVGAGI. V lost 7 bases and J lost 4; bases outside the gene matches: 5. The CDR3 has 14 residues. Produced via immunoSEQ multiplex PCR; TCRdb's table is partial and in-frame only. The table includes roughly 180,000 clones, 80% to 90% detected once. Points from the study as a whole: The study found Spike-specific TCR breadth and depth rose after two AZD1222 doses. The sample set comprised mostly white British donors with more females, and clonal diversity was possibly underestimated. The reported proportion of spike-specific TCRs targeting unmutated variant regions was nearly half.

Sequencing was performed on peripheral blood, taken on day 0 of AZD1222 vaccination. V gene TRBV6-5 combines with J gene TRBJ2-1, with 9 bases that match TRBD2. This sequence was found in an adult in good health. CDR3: CASTGGGVYNEQFF. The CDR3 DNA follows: TGTGCCAGCACAGGCGGGGGGGTTTACAATGAGCAGTTCTTC.